One and the same sample provided the 31 T cell receptor beta chains below, sequenced in a study of response to subunit inactivated influenza vaccine. TCRdb called the RT-PCR reads again in MiXCR, with one record for every CDR3 protein. Among around 250,000 distinct CDR3 sequences listed, 9% to 15% were seen once. The specimen comprised non-naive T cells sorted from PBMCs, sampled 14 days before vaccination. The source of these receptors is a man aged 50 to 60 who received an inactivated influenza vaccine.

This clonotype was counted only a few times. The gene calls are TRBV5-1 and TRBJ2-5, with 10 bases that match TRBD1. The V segment lost 4 bases and the J segment 2 bases; nucleotides outside the gene matches: 8. The CDR3 is made up of 16 amino acids. Germline V gene lookup returns CDR1 SGHRS and CDR2 YFSETQ. The CDR3 here is CASSQMGQGRQETQYF. For the CDR3, the DNA is TGCGCCAGCAGCCAAATGGGACAGGGGCGACAAGAGACCCAGTACTTC.

The chain is built from TRBV5-1 and TRBJ2-3; D gene uncertain. Germline-derived CDR1 and CDR2 are SGHRS and YFSETQ. The CDR3 runs to 15 residues. V was shortened by 5 bases and J by 2 bases, with 15 bases between the two germline ends. The CDR3 loop is CASSLPRATTDTQYF. DNA of the CDR3: TGCGCCAGCAGTCTACCCCGGGCCACCACAGATACGCAGTATTTT.

The J gene is TRBJ1-1, the V gene TRBV29-1, with D perhaps TRBD1 (5 bases). This CDR3 has 14 amino acids. Germline V gives CDR1 SQVTM, CDR2 ANQGSEA. Deletions cut 7 bases from V and 5 bases from J, with 20 bases between. In nucleotides, the CDR3 is TGCAGCGCAGACTCGGGGGGGGGAAGAACTGAAGCTTTCTTT. Translated, it gives CSADSGGGRTEAFF.

This clonotype has ten or more counts. J is TRBJ2-3 and V is TRBV10-1; possibly TRBD1 or TRBD2 for D (5 bases each). The germline V and J ends were trimmed by 2 bases and 4 bases, with 13 bases remaining between them. Germline CDR1 is WNHNN and CDR2 is SYGVQD (reference sequence). The length of the CDR3 is 15 residues. The CDR3 DNA reads as TGCGCCAGCAGTGAGAACCCAGGGAGATCAGATACGCAGTATTTT. Amino acids: CASSENPGRSDTQYF.

This chain links TRBV24-1 with TRBJ2-5; 8 positions match TRBD2. This CDR3 comprises 15 residues. Germline values: CDR1 KGHDR, CDR2 SFDVKD. V was clipped by 4 bases and J by 2 bases; unmatched bases: 5. CDR3 protein: CATSDKTSVQETQYF. The CDR3 coding sequence is TGTGCCACCAGTGACAAGACTAGCGTTCAAGAGACCCAGTACTTC.

This clonotype appeared many times. The chain employs TRBV2 and TRBJ1-5; 7 bases fit TRBD1. The trim removed 6 bases at V and 7 bases at J, leaving 9 bases unmatched. The germline gives CDR1 SNHLY, CDR2 FYNNEI. The CDR3 length is 14 residues. The CDR3 is CASSADREGQPQHF. In nucleotides, the CDR3 is TGTGCCAGCAGCGCAGACAGGGAAGGACAGCCCCAGCATTTT.

This clonotype appeared a few times. CDR3 DNA: TGCGCCAGCAGCCAAGGACAGGCCATTTGGGGCTACACCTTC. It codes for CASSQGQAIWGYTF. The chain has TRBV4-1 and TRBJ1-2; possibly TRBD1 for D (6 bases). Germline V lookup: CDR1 MGHRA, CDR2 YSYEKL. The CDR3 sequence is 14 residues long. V was cut by 1 base and J by 8 bases, with 14 bases left in between.

This clonotype was picked up many times. This chain joins TRBV27 and TRBJ2-2; TRBD1 is a possible D gene (6 bases). The germline gives CDR1 MNHEY, CDR2 SMNVEV (reference sequence). Trimming cost V 7 bases and J 3 bases, with 15 bases left between them. The CDR3 length is 15 residues. The CDR3 nucleotides read TGTGCCAGCAAGGGGTCGACAGGAGACACCGGGGAGCTGTTTTTT. This sequence encodes CASKGSTGDTGELFF.

The chain employs TRBV20-1 and TRBJ1-3; D is uncertain. The CDR3 runs 14 residues. The germline V gene has CDR1 DFQATT and CDR2 SNEGSKA (reference sequence). V dropped 2 bases and J dropped 3 bases, with 11 bases sitting between them. The chain's CDR3 is CSARLTLDGNTIYF. The DNA for the CDR3 is TGCAGTGCTAGACTAACTCTAGATGGAAACACCATATATTTT.

This clonotype was detected a few times. V and J are TRBV15 and TRBJ1-1, with D possibly being TRBD1 (5 bases). V gave up 1 base and J gave up 6 bases, with 12 bases separating them. Germline CDR1 and CDR2: LNHNV and YYDKDF (reference sequence). This CDR3 is built from 14 residues. The CDR3 DNA reads as TGTGCCACCAGCAGAGGAGGGGTTACCGCTGAAGCTTTCTTT. This codes for CATSRGGVTAEAFF.

This clonotype was seen more than once but under ten times. CDR3 sequence: CASSHDPSGGPYEQYF. Written as DNA, the CDR3 is TGTGCCAGCAGCCACGATCCTAGCGGGGGGCCCTACGAGCAGTACTTC. The rearrangement joins TRBV3-1 to TRBJ2-7; the match to TRBD2 covers 11 bases. The V gene's germline CDR1 is LGHDT and CDR2 YNNKEL (reference sequence). V shed 3 bases and J 2 bases; nucleotides not matched to a gene: 6. The CDR3 length is 16 residues.

Written as DNA, the CDR3 is TGCGCCAGCAGCTTGTCGGCCAATCTCGGAAACACCATATATTTT. It translates to CASSLSANLGNTIYF. The gene calls are TRBV5-1 and TRBJ1-3, with unresolved D. CDR1 and CDR2 (germline): SGHRS, YFSETQ. Trimming pared 1 base from V and 4 bases from J, leaving 12 bases between. The CDR3 covers 15 residues.

The chain combines TRBV18 with TRBJ2-7, with 8 bases identical to TRBD1. The J segment lost 7 bases and the V segment lost 8 bases, leaving 13 bases of the junction unmatched. Per germline, CDR1 KGHSH and CDR2 LQKENI. CDR3 length: 14 residues. In DNA, the CDR3 is TGTGCCAGCCAGGGACAGGCCTCGGAGAGGGAGCAGTACTTC. Its protein is CASQGQASEREQYF.

The chain joins TRBV15 to TRBJ1-5; D unresolved. Germline V gives CDR1 LNHNV, CDR2 YYDKDF (reference sequence). The CDR3 runs 15 residues. V gave up 0 bases and J gave up 1 base, with 7 bases separating them. The CDR3 DNA reads TGTGCCACCAGCAGAGATATTAACAGCAATCAGCCCCAGCATTTT. It specifies CATSRDINSNQPQHF.

V is TRBV7-4 and J is TRBJ2-4; TRBD1 might be the D (5 bases). Germline CDR1 SGHVT, CDR2 SQSDAQ. Trimming shortened V by 3 bases and J by 0 bases, and 9 bases separated the two germline ends. The CDR3 has 15 residues. This CDR3 reads CASSLEGVAKNIQYF. In nucleotides, the CDR3 is TGTGCCAGCAGCTTGGAAGGGGTAGCCAAAAACATTCAGTACTTC.

The rearrangement uses TRBV20-1 and TRBJ2-7, with D tentatively TRBD2 (7 bases). This CDR3 has 16 residues. Germline loops: CDR1 DFQATT, CDR2 SNEGSKA (reference sequence). V was clipped by 3 bases and J by 3 bases, with 21 bases between them. The CDR3 is CSASGGASGIVYEQYF. The CDR3 DNA sequence: TGCAGTGCTAGTGGGGGGGCGTCAGGGATCGTCTACGAGCAGTACTTC.

Many counts were recorded for this clonotype. V usage is TRBV5-5 and J usage is TRBJ2-6, with D unresolved. This CDR3 comprises 16 residues. Germline CDR1 SGHKS, CDR2 YYEKEE (reference sequence). Between the trimmed V and J ends, which lost 1 base and 4 bases, there was a span of 12 bases. This CDR3 reads CASSLSNRAGANVLTF. The DNA of the CDR3 is TGTGCCAGCAGCTTGTCAAATCGGGCGGGGGCCAACGTCCTGACTTTC.

There are a few counts of this clonotype. This rearrangement joins TRBV5-6 to TRBJ1-1; TRBD1 matches 7 bases. With V trimmed by 4 bases and J by 2 bases, 8 bases remained unmatched. This CDR3 is built from 15 residues. Germline lookup yields CDR1 SGHDT and CDR2 YYEEEE. The CDR3: CASSGTGQANTEAFF. The CDR3 DNA reads TGTGCCAGCAGCGGGACCGGACAGGCTAACACTGAAGCTTTCTTT.

This sequence joins TRBV23-1 and TRBJ1-2, with D perhaps matching TRBD1 (6 bases). TRBV23-1 is annotated as an ORF whose role is uncertain. The CDR3 is made up of 15 amino acids. Deletions cut 0 bases from V and 3 bases from J, with 11 bases between. The CDR3 sequence is CASSQSGGEDYGYTF. The CDR3 nucleotides read TGCGCCAGCAGTCAATCAGGGGGGGAGGACTATGGCTACACCTTC.

This clonotype was found a few times. The V gene is TRBV24-1, the J gene TRBJ2-3; D could derive from TRBD1 or TRBD2 (7 bases each). The CDR3 runs to 16 residues. Trimming shortened V by 0 bases and J by 6 bases, and 15 bases separated the two germline ends. The germline gives CDR1 KGHDR, CDR2 SFDVKD. CDR3 nucleotide sequence: TGTGCCACCAGTGATTTGCAGGGGGGGCCAGGGGATACGCAGTATTTT. This translates into CATSDLQGGPGDTQYF.

This clonotype was found a few times. This chain uses TRBV29-1 with TRBJ1-5, with a weak D call TRBD1 (5 bases). The CDR3 contains 13 residues. The germline gives CDR1 SQVTM, CDR2 ANQGSEA. V lost 6 bases, J lost 3 bases, and 12 bases lay in between. The CDR3 DNA sequence: TGCAGCGTCTCCCGGGACTACAATCAGCCCCAGCATTTT. It yields the protein CSVSRDYNQPQHF.

The table lists this clonotype with a few counts. V is TRBV3-1 and J is TRBJ1-5, with 8 nucleotides matching TRBD1. The germline V gene has CDR1 LGHDT and CDR2 YNNKEL (reference sequence). CDR3 length equals 14 residues. Trimming cost V 1 base and J 5 bases; bases outside gene matches: 1. The CDR3 spells CASSQVTGDQPQHF. The CDR3 nucleotides read TGTGCCAGCAGCCAAGTGACAGGGGATCAGCCCCAGCATTTT.

This clonotype was seen repeatedly, ten times or more. The rearrangement links TRBV27 to TRBJ2-7; 7 nucleotides align to TRBD2. The CDR3 consists of 12 residues. Trimming at V came to 8 bases and at J to 5 bases, leaving 6 bases not matched to a gene. Germline loops: CDR1 MNHEY, CDR2 SMNVEV (reference sequence). CDR3 protein: CASPVGGDEQYF. In DNA form, the CDR3 reads TGTGCCAGCCCAGTGGGAGGGGACGAGCAGTACTTC.

Concerning this clonotype itself: One end of the junction is discordant with germline, which a read error may explain. The chain links TRBV13 to TRBJ2-3; TRBD1 matches at 7 bases. CDR3 length equals 18 residues. Germline CDR1 reads PRHDT; CDR2 reads FYEKMQ (reference sequence). CDR3 sequence (DNA): TGTGCCTGCAGCCGGCCTCGACAGGGATTCCGCGTTGCAGATACGCAGTATTTT. It codes for CACSRPRQGFRVADTQYF.

This clonotype was seen repeatedly, ten times or more. The chain employs TRBV7-2 and TRBJ2-1; D is ambiguous. Germline CDR1 and CDR2: SGHTA and FQGNSA. V lost 5 bases to trimming and J lost 7 bases, with 6 bases between them. CDR3 length equals 11 residues. The CDR3 here is CASSLRNEQFF. The CDR3 nucleotides read TGTGCCAGCAGCCTGAGGAATGAGCAGTTCTTC.

The chain joins TRBV10-2 to TRBJ1-1; D gene uncertain. The germline CDR1 and CDR2 sequences are WSHSY and SAAADI. The CDR3 has 13 amino acids. V was cut by 4 bases and J by 0 bases, with 6 bases left in between. Written as DNA, the CDR3 is TGCGCCAGCAGTGCAGTTCTGAACACTGAAGCTTTCTTT. It encodes CASSAVLNTEAFF.

A few counts support this clonotype. The chain uses TRBV6-2 or TRBV6-3 and TRBJ2-1; D is ambiguous. CDR1 and CDR2 (germline): MNHEY, SVGEGT. The CDR3 sequence is 14 residues long. Trimming shortened V by 8 bases and J by 12 bases, and 23 bases separated the two germline ends. CDR3 sequence (DNA): TGTGCCAGCGTCGACCCGGGCCGCTTGTTTGGGCAGTTCTTC. It yields the protein CASVDPGRLFGQFF.

J is TRBJ2-7 and V is TRBV7-9, with 8 bases that match TRBD2. The length of the CDR3 is 17 residues. The germline V gene encodes CDR1 SEHNR and CDR2 FQNEAQ (reference sequence). V dropped 2 bases and J dropped 6; count of bases not matched to a gene: 15. The CDR3 bases are TGTGCCAGCAGCTTATCCCCCCCCCGTGGCGGGGGGATCGAGCAGTACTTC. Amino acid sequence: CASSLSPPRGGGIEQYF.

CDR3 protein: CASRNATNEKLFF. The CDR3 coding sequence is TGTGCCAGCAGGAACGCAACTAATGAAAAACTGTTTTTT. V is TRBV6-1 and J is TRBJ1-4, with D hard to call. V lost 6 bases and J 0 bases, leaving 5 bases between the germline ends. This CDR3 region has 13 residues. Germline values: CDR1 MNHNS, CDR2 SASEGT.

The gene calls are TRBV12-3 or TRBV12-4 and TRBJ1-5, with a possible D match to TRBD1 (5 bases). V gave up 1 base and J gave up 7 bases, with 8 bases separating them. The CDR3 covers 13 residues. In nucleotides, the CDR3 is TGTGCCAGCAGTTTAGTTGAGGGGCAGCCCCAGCATTTT. Amino acid sequence: CASSLVEGQPQHF.

This clonotype was counted a few times. The J gene is TRBJ2-3, the V gene TRBV12-3 or TRBV12-4, with TRBD2 as a possible D gene (5 bases). Deletions cut 6 bases from V and 2 bases from J, with 18 bases between. CDR3 length: 16 amino acids. In DNA form, the CDR3 reads TGTGCCAGCAGACCTGAGACGGGGATGAACACAGATACGCAGTATTTT. Translation gives CASRPETGMNTDTQYF.